This T cell receptor beta chain was retrieved from a study of regulatory T cells in long-lasting Graves disease. Study summary: New Graves' disease cases had less than 3 months of antithyroid drugs.

Investigators prepared the TCR beta libraries by applying iRepertoire HTBI primers and Arm-PCR of CDR3 regions. TCRdb fed the multiplex PCR reads into MiXCR, producing one record per CDR3 protein. The table records about 440,000 distinct CDR3 sequences, over 15% of them present only once. The time point: newly diagnosed GD, antithyroid drugs for less than 3 months. PBMC-derived RNA was used for the TCR library. Patients came through an endocrinology department, and that department was in Xi'an, China. There are 16 residues in the CDR3. Looked up from germline, CDR1 is LGHDT and CDR2 is YNNKEL (reference sequence). The ends lost 9 bases at V and 4 bases at J; junction bases unmatched: 15. Another study also made use of these data, one on T cells in Graves' hyperthyroidism and ophthalmopathy. As that report states: Initially, a first-round RT-PCR of the TCR CDR3 employed the HTBI primer set.

The chain links TRBV3-1 to TRBJ2-5; 9 positions agree with TRBD2. Material: peripheral blood mononuclear cells (PBMCs), obtained at new diagnosis, from a patient treated with antithyroid drugs. The source of this sequence is a woman in her twenties or thirties with Graves disease. The CDR3 region is CASSIPRREGRETQYF. The CDR3 DNA reads as TGTGCCAGTTCCATCCCTAGGCGGGAGGGACGAGAGACCCAGTACTTC.